Below, one TCR beta chain is given with its context. Germline-derived CDR1 and CDR2 are LGHDT and YNNKEL (reference sequence). The V segment lost 1 base and the J segment 5 bases; nucleotides outside the gene matches: 4. The CDR3 runs 14 residues. A Seattle source enrolled patients during active infection and followed them longitudinally. The data belong to a study of blood T cell repertoires in COVID-19. Study at large: Acute-phase and convalescent COVID-19 samples originated in the United States, Italy and Spain. Nucleic acid was either cDNA or gDNA, and it came from T cells, B-cell-depleted T cells, or PBMCs.

Original analysis: Reference gene primer amplification yielded estimated nucleated cell counts. Libraries were prepared by immunoSEQ multiplex PCR; TCRdb keeps only in-frame clonotypes and omits some of them. Clonal size and the V and J genes are those of that table, whereas D and trimming came from the DNA. The sample shows roughly 150,000 clones, over 80% of them seen only once. The chain uses TRBV3-1 (or the pseudogene TRBV3-2) and TRBJ1-2; 7 positions agree with TRBD1. Sequencing was carried out using peripheral blood. This receptor was obtained from a woman of 80 years or more with COVID-19, enrolled during active disease. The CDR3 coding sequence is TGTGCCAGCAGCCAAGCCGGACAGGTATATGGCTACACCTTC. The encoded protein is CASSQAGQVYGYTF.